One sample yielded the 9 T cell receptor beta chains listed below, sequenced in a study of tumor and adjacent non-tumor tissue in lung cancer (dated by TCRdb to the late 2010s). RNA was isolated from bulk unsorted tissue, and RNA quality was assessed with a NanoDrop ND-1000 and an Agilent 2100. The normal lung samples consisted of distant non-tumor tissue collected more than 3 cm from the tumor edge. The library relied on multiplex PCR. Sequenced on an Illumina HiSeq 2500. TCRbeta libraries were constructed through three rounds of nested PCR with primers (Table S4) according to protocols modified from ARM-PCR. TCRdb itself trimmed the public reads at Q25 with fastp, ran MiXCR and retained productive beta chains. Here each entry gathers all rows of one CDR3 protein and keeps the most common genes and DNA. For this sample there are 75,000 to 80,000 distinct CDR3 sequences; less than 85% appear just once. Clones ranked in the top ten supply approximately 40% of the sample.

The sequenced sample was distant non-tumor lung tissue. All receptors derive from a man aged 65-85 years with non-small cell lung cancer.

The rearrangement joins TRBV28 to TRBJ1-2, with a tentative D call TRBD1 (5 bases). The CDR3 sequence is 14 residues long. Germline loops: CDR1 MDHEN, CDR2 SYDVKM. V was clipped by 8 bases and J by 4 bases, with 17 bases between them. The CDR3 sequence: CASGRRTSIYGYTF. CDR3 coding DNA: TGTGCCAGCGGGCGGAGGACAAGTATCTATGGCTACACCTTC.

This clonotype was recorded a few times. Just one base apart from a much larger clone, this may be a read error. This sequence joins TRBV13 and TRBJ1-4; TRBD1 matches at 7 bases. Germline V gene data show CDR1 as PRHDT and CDR2 as FYEKMQ (reference sequence). This CDR3 region has 15 residues. The CDR3 loop is CASGRQGATNEKLSF. CDR3 DNA sequence: TGTGCCAGCGGAAGACAGGGTGCAACTAATGAAAAACTGTCTTTT.

Comments on this clonotype: In this CDR3 the conserved last residue, phenylalanine or tryptophan, is missing, so a read error is likely. No DNA is shown, since the ends of the CDR3 on it are uncertain; the CDR3 is the one TCRdb lists. The V and J genes are TRBV5-6 and TRBJ1-2; TRBD1 is the table's D call, not checked against the DNA. The CDR3 is 15 amino acids long, termini counted. The germline V gene encodes CDR1 SGHDT and CDR2 YYEEEE. This CDR3 reads CDSSRIDRANYGYTL.

Details on this clonotype: The CDR3 ends on some other residue instead of the conserved phenylalanine or tryptophan, so this is likely a read error. The gene calls are TRBV6-1 and TRBJ2-3, with D hard to call. The end of the DNA fits TRBJ1-5 better, so the J call may be wrong. Germline values: CDR1 MNHNS, CDR2 SASEGT. CDR3 length: 12 residues. The CDR3 loop reads CASSQSSFTQHL. In nucleotides, the CDR3 is TGTGCAAGCAGTCAATCCAGTTTTACGCAGCATCTT.

This clonotype was found once. With a much larger clone just one base away, this may be a read error. The gene calls are TRBV7-9 and TRBJ1-1; TRBD1 matches at 7 bases. Germline lookup yields CDR1 SEHNR and CDR2 FQNEAQ (reference sequence). Unmatched junction bases numbered 9, after V lost 1 base and J lost 7 bases. CDR3 size: 15 residues. As DNA, the CDR3 is TGTGCCAGCAGCTTAGGTTCCAACAGGGACAGTGAAGCTTTCTTT. Protein: CASSLGSNRDSEAFF. The full variable domain, in which reference TRBV7-9 and TRBJ1-1 provide the parts outside the CDR3, is DTGVSQNPRHKITKRGQNVTFRCDPISEHNRLYWYRQTLGQGPEFLTYFQNEAQLEKSRLLSDRFSAERPKGSFSTLEIQRTEQGDSAMYLCASSLGSNRDSEAFFGQGTRLTVV.

J is TRBJ2-7 and V is TRBV29-1; 7 nucleotides agree with TRBD2. Germline CDR1 and CDR2: SQVTM and ANQGSEA. Trimming at V came to 8 bases and at J to 4 bases, leaving 11 bases not matched to a gene. This CDR3 is built from 13 residues. CDR3 nucleotides: TGCAGCATGCGGCGGGGGACCTCATACGAGCAGTACTTC. Translating gives CSMRRGTSYEQYF.

Regarding this clonotype: A much larger clone lies a single base off, so this may be a read error. V gene TRBV6-1 combines with J gene TRBJ2-6; 7 nucleotides agree with TRBD2. V lost 6 bases and J lost 1; bases outside the gene matches: 9. There are 17 residues in the CDR3. Germline loops: CDR1 MNHNS, CDR2 SASEGT. CDR3 sequence reads: CASSRGDPLSGANVLTF. In DNA form, the CDR3 reads TGTGCCAGCAGCCGGGGGGACCCCTTGTCTGGGGCCAACGTCCTGACTTTC.

With respect to this clonotype: One junction end does not reproduce the germline sequence, and a read error may be involved. The chain couples TRBV5-1 to TRBJ1-1; the D gene is possibly TRBD1 (6 bases). Germline CDR1 and CDR2: SGHRS and YFSETQ. The CDR3 totals 14 residues. The CDR3 here is CTSGVRGGETEAFF. DNA of the CDR3: TGCACCAGCGGAGTAAGAGGGGGAGAGACTGAGGCTTTCTTT.

The table lists this clonotype with many counts. V is TRBV5-4 and J is TRBJ2-2, with D perhaps assigned TRBD1 or TRBD2 (5 bases each). The CDR3 sequence is 15 residues long. Trimming took 2 bases from V and 4 from J, leaving 12 bases between them. Germline-derived CDR1 and CDR2 are SGHNT and YYREEE (reference sequence). The CDR3 bases are TGTGCCAGCAGCTTTGGCCAGGGACCCACCGGGGAGCTGTTTTTT. Protein product: CASSFGQGPTGELFF.